Below, 12 T cell receptor beta chains from the same sample are listed, as sequenced in a study of blood T cell repertoires in COVID-19. Produced via immunoSEQ multiplex PCR; TCRdb's table is partial and in-frame only. The sample yields 45,000 or so clones, 70% to 80% seen once. The sample was peripheral blood. Receptors were obtained from a man in his 70s with acute or convalescent COVID-19.

The gene calls are TRBV7-9 and TRBJ2-2; D not certain. The germline V gene has CDR1 SEHNR and CDR2 FQNEAQ (reference sequence). Trimming removed 5 bases from V and 1 base from J, with 11 bases in between. The CDR3 is 15 amino acids. CDR3 sequence (DNA): TGTGCCAGCAGCCTCCAGGCCATGAACACCGGGGAGCTGTTTTTT. This encodes CASSLQAMNTGELFF.

V is TRBV27 and J is TRBJ1-2; 8 nucleotides agree with TRBD1. CDR3 length: 16 residues. Germline CDR1 MNHEY, CDR2 SMNVEV (reference sequence). The ends lost 5 bases at V and 0 bases at J; junction bases unmatched: 8. This CDR3 reads CASSVTGVRANYGYTF. CDR3 bases: TGTGCCAGCAGTGTGACAGGGGTCAGGGCTAACTATGGCTACACCTTC.

The chain's CDR3 is CASSQDLQGDYGYTF. CDR3 DNA sequence: TGTGCCAGCAGCCAAGATTTGCAAGGGGATTATGGCTACACCTTC. The chain recombines TRBV3-1 (or the pseudogene TRBV3-2) with TRBJ1-2; weak D call: TRBD1 (5 bases). The CDR3 extends over 15 amino acids. V dropped 0 bases and J dropped 5 bases, with 13 bases sitting between them. The germline V gene encodes CDR1 LGHDT and CDR2 YNNKEL (reference sequence).

The V and J genes are TRBV19 and TRBJ2-1; D possibly corresponds to TRBD2 (6 bases). The CDR3 is 16 residues long. The V end was cut by 4 bases, the J end by 2 bases, with 15 bases between. Germline V lookup: CDR1 LNHDA, CDR2 SQIVND (reference sequence). CDR3: CASSTLRAGTYNEQFF. The CDR3 DNA follows: TGTGCCAGTAGTACGCTCCGGGCGGGGACCTACAATGAGCAGTTCTTC. The full variable domain, its missing parts supplied by reference TRBV19 and TRBJ2-1, is DGGITQSPKYLFRKEGQNVTLSCEQNLNHDAMYWYRQDPGQGLRLIYYSQIVNDFQKGDIAEGYSVSREKKESFPLTVTSAQKNPTAFYLCASSTLRAGTYNEQFFGPGTRLTVL.

The count of this clone is one. The CDR3 DNA is TGTGCCAGCAGCGGGGACAGTAATCAGCCCCAGCATTTT. Its protein product is CASSGDSNQPQHF. V is TRBV7-9 and J is TRBJ1-5; the match to TRBD1 covers 7 bases. Germline values: CDR1 SEHNR, CDR2 FQNEAQ (reference sequence). J was trimmed by 4 bases and V by 5 bases; bases with no gene match: 2. The CDR3 has 13 residues. Drawing the rest from reference TRBV7-9 and TRBJ1-5, the complete variable domain is DTGVSQNPRHKITKRGQNVTFRCDPISEHNRLYWYRQTLGQGPEFLTYFQNEAQLEKSRLLSDRFSAERPKGSFSTLEIQRTEQGDSAMYLCASSGDSNQPQHFGDGTRLSIL.

The rearrangement uses TRBV7-9 and TRBJ1-2; D is unclear. The CDR3 is 13 amino acids. The V end lost 5 bases, the J end lost 2 bases, and 9 bases lay between the germline ends. CDR1 and CDR2 from the germline V gene are SEHNR and FQNEAQ (reference sequence). CDR3 sequence reads: CASSPDSNYGYTF. The CDR3 DNA reads TGTGCCAGCAGCCCGGACTCGAACTATGGCTACACCTTC.

This clone was counted between two and nine times. The chain employs TRBV9 and TRBJ2-2; no firm D call. The V gene's germline CDR1 is SGDLS and CDR2 YYNGEE. Trimming pared 4 bases from V and 0 bases from J, leaving 4 bases between. This CDR3 has 13 amino acids. CDR3 nucleotides: TGTGCCAGCAGCCAATCGAACACCGGGGAGCTGTTTTTT. Its protein product is CASSQSNTGELFF.

This clone was detected once. The chain uses TRBV5-1 and TRBJ2-7, with 9 bases lining up with TRBD1. From germline, CDR1 is SGHRS and CDR2 YFSETQ. The CDR3 contains 15 residues. V lost 0 bases to trimming and J lost 3 bases; unmatched junction nucleotides: 4. CDR3 in amino acids: CASSLEGQGFYEQYF. Written as DNA, the CDR3 is TGCGCCAGCAGCTTGGAGGGACAGGGCTTCTACGAGCAGTACTTC.

The chain couples TRBV19 to TRBJ2-1; 9 nucleotides line up with TRBD1. The CDR3 is 15 residues long. Germline V CDR1 and CDR2: LNHDA, SQIVND (reference sequence). V dropped 5 bases and J dropped 3; count of bases not matched to a gene: 5. The CDR3 spells CASSGPGQGYNEQFF. The CDR3 DNA reads as TGTGCCAGTAGTGGGCCGGGACAGGGCTACAATGAGCAGTTCTTC.

This rearrangement joins TRBV7-2 to TRBJ2-7, with TRBD2 matching 11 bases. The CDR3 has 14 residues. The germline gives CDR1 SGHTA, CDR2 FQGNSA. Germline trimming cut 3 bases from V and 5 bases from J; bases unmatched to any gene: 3. CDR3 residues: CASSFSGGAHEQYF. The CDR3, as DNA: TGTGCCAGCAGCTTTAGCGGGGGGGCACACGAGCAGTACTTC.

The rearrangement links TRBV7-2 to TRBJ2-4; D remains unclear. Germline V gene sequence: CDR1 SGHTA, CDR2 FQGNSA. V shed 2 bases and J shed 0 bases, with 8 bases lying between them. The CDR3 has 15 residues. This chain's CDR3 is CASSLQALAKNIQYF. CDR3 coding DNA: TGTGCCAGCAGCTTACAGGCGTTAGCCAAAAACATTCAGTACTTC.

The rearrangement links TRBV5-1 to TRBJ2-7; 8 bases fit TRBD1. V gave up 0 bases and J gave up 5 bases; unmatched junction bases: 1. CDR1 is SGHRS, CDR2 YFSETQ, per germline. CDR3 length: 13 amino acids. The chain's CDR3 is CASSLGQGNEQYF. CDR3 coding DNA: TGCGCCAGCAGCTTGGGACAGGGGAACGAGCAGTACTTC.